This T cell receptor (beta chain) emerged from a study of early T cells in non-severe SARS-CoV-2 infection. Study results and limitations: Anti-spike CD8 responses were favored in VDJdb matching, and private and CD4 specificities were missed.

This clonotype has just a few counts. Its cognate antigen is unknown. The CDR3 spans 14 residues. Germline trimming cut 7 bases from V and 4 bases from J; bases unmatched to any gene: 9. Individual cDNA molecules were tagged with unique molecular identifiers, the study reported. From the 5' RACE reads, TCRdb called clonotypes with MiXCR, one entry per CDR3 protein. In the table there are fewer than 85,000 distinct CDR3 sequences, approximately 12% of which are singletons. This sequence was found in an adult who was a healthcare worker with PCR-confirmed SARS-CoV-2 infection or an uninfected control (not recorded which). This rearrangement joins TRBV12-3 or TRBV12-4 to TRBJ2-7; 8 bases are a match to TRBD1. Source material: whole blood. CDR3 sequence reads: CASTIRQGKYEQYF. The CDR3 DNA follows: TGTGCCAGCACTATCCGACAGGGGAAGTACGAGCAGTACTTC.